Sequencing of this TCR beta chain was carried out in a study of OX40 agonist ivuxolimab in advanced cancers. CDR3 length: 14 amino acids. Germline V gene data show CDR1 as MNHNY and CDR2 as SVGAGI (reference sequence). The germline V and J ends were trimmed by 0 bases and 5 bases, with 11 bases remaining between them. Measured with immunoSEQ multiplex PCR; TCRdb has only the in-frame clones, and not every one. The sample lists 65,000 to 90,000 clones; 80% to 90% were seen once. The TCR comes from an adult with an advanced solid tumor such as melanoma, head and neck, liver or kidney cancer. The gene calls are TRBV6-6 and TRBJ2-7, with D tentatively TRBD1 (6 bases). Source: CD4+ or CD8+ T cells sorted from blood, taken in a trial of the OX40 agonist ivuxolimab. The CDR3 here is CASSYSETGDEQYF. In DNA form, the CDR3 reads TGTGCCAGCAGTTACTCCGAGACAGGCGACGAGCAGTACTTC.